These 9 T cell receptor beta chains were sequenced from one sample in a study of technical replicates of blood from several donors. TCRdb's table, derived via immunoSEQ multiplex PCR, lists solely in-frame clones and lacks some. The sample has about 58,000 clones, around 91% seen once; the top ten hold about 4.3%. Material for sequencing was PBMCs. These receptors originate from a human donor in good health. Some clones in this sample may be carry-over from other donors' samples.

The chain combines TRBV7-2 with TRBJ2-1, with D perhaps matching TRBD1 (5 bases). The CDR3 loop spans 18 amino acids. The V gene lost 0 bases and the J gene lost 4 bases, with 19 bases spanning the gap. Germline CDR1 is SGHTA and CDR2 is FQGNSA. CDR3 DNA: TGTGCCAGCAGCTTAGCTCTGTGGGGCGGACCCCTGTACAATGAGCAGTTCTTC. Translated, it gives CASSLALWGGPLYNEQFF.

This rearrangement joins TRBV7-2 to TRBJ2-3, with a weak D call TRBD1 (6 bases). This CDR3 spans 15 amino acids. Germline CDR1 and CDR2: SGHTA and FQGNSA. Between the trimmed V and J ends, which lost 1 base and 3 bases, there was a span of 11 bases. This CDR3 is CASSLGGPGTDTQYF. The CDR3 DNA reads TGTGCCAGCAGCTTAGGGGGGCCAGGGACAGATACGCAGTATTTT.

This sequence joins TRBV5-4 and TRBJ2-5; 10 positions match TRBD2. Germline assignment: CDR1 SGHNT and CDR2 YYREEE (reference sequence). The CDR3 has 15 amino acids. The V and J ends lost 2 bases and 4 bases, in that order; junction bases with no gene match: 5. CDR3 protein: CASSFRLAGVETQYF. In nucleotides, the CDR3 is TGTGCCAGCAGCTTTCGTCTAGCGGGGGTAGAGACCCAGTACTTC.

The CDR3 DNA is TGTGCCAGCACCGTGAAGGAGGGTGGCTACACCTTC. Its translation: CASTVKEGGYTF. V is TRBV6-1 and J is TRBJ1-2; D remains ambiguous. Germline CDR1 reads MNHNS; CDR2 reads SASEGT. The CDR3 contains 12 residues. V lost 7 bases and J 7 bases, leaving 13 bases between the germline ends.

About this clone itself: An end of the junction does not agree with germline; a read error may underlie this. This chain links TRBV29-1 with TRBJ2-2; TRBD2 aligns across 7 bases. The CDR3 contains 13 residues. Germline lookup yields CDR1 SQVTM and CDR2 ANQGSEA. The CDR3 nucleotides read TGCAGCGTCGTGCGGGGGAACATCGGGGAGCTGTTTTTT. This encodes CSVVRGNIGELFF.

This clone was recorded a few times. The V gene is TRBV27, the J gene TRBJ2-7; D remains unclear. Trimming removed 7 bases at V and 1 base at J, with 5 bases between. Germline CDR1 is MNHEY and CDR2 is SMNVEV (reference sequence). The CDR3 is 11 amino acids. The DNA for the CDR3 is TGTGCCAGCAATACTTCCTACGAGCAGTACTTC. It is translated as CASNTSYEQYF.

This rearrangement joins TRBV2 to TRBJ2-1; 10 positions match TRBD2. Germline lookup yields CDR1 SNHLY and CDR2 FYNNEI. Losses at the gene ends were 3 bases for V and 5 bases for J; bases not matched to a gene: 4. CDR3 length: 15 amino acids. CDR3 protein: CASSESSGSHNEQFF. Written as DNA, the CDR3 is TGTGCCAGCAGTGAGTCTAGCGGGAGCCACAATGAGCAGTTCTTC.

The chain recombines TRBV7-6 with TRBJ2-5; D is unresolved. The CDR3 spans 13 residues. Trimming pared 3 bases from V and 3 bases from J, leaving 8 bases between. Germline V CDR1 and CDR2: SGHVS, FNYEAQ. CDR3 region: CASSFSEEETQYF. The CDR3, as DNA: TGTGCCAGCAGCTTTAGTGAAGAAGAGACCCAGTACTTC.

This chain joins TRBV11-2 and TRBJ2-7; 11 nucleotides match TRBD1. The J segment lost 2 bases and the V segment lost 1 base, leaving 7 bases of the junction unmatched. This CDR3 is built from 17 residues. Germline loops: CDR1 SGHAT, CDR2 FQNNGV. CDR3 in amino acids: CASSLVRTGGLAYEQYF. The DNA for the CDR3 is TGTGCCAGCAGCTTAGTCAGGACAGGGGGCCTGGCCTACGAGCAGTACTTC.